The sequence of this TCR beta chain was determined in a study of human T cells and chemical hapten exposure listed by TCRdb under 2021. Notes on the research overall: For sensitization, 2% DPC in acetone was applied to a 2 cm by 2 cm area of upper inner arm skin. Throughout the approximately 23-week study period, patients were also given weekly therapeutic DPC doses on the scalp. Patch testing was done on the upper back using Finn chambers containing 0.01% DPC, and results were scored after 6 days according to International Contact Dermatitis Research Group standards. Most of the patients in the cohort were female, and the cohort covered alopecia areata with under or over 50% scalp involvement, alopecia totalis and alopecia universalis. Libraries were pooled for sequencing, and variation in per-sample TCR yields was attributed mainly to small differences in library volumes within the pool. Peripheral blood TCR repertoire changes were tracked in vivo in alopecia patients during primary and secondary sensitization to the hapten diphenylcyclopropenone (DPC). Blood samples were taken from patients before sensitization (week 0) and then at 2, 6 and about 24 weeks after DPC sensitization. Blood for TCR sequencing was provided by twenty-nine alopecia patients at one to four time points (pre-sensitization, 2, 6 and 24 weeks). Overall study outcomes, separate from this receptor: DPC sensitization did not change the number of TCRs with a frequency above 1 in 1000, and there was no evidence of changes in global repertoire structure. Compared with pre-sensitization or healthy control sets, expanded TCRs formed significantly more large CDR3 similarity clusters, which is consistent with antigen-driven responses. After repeated subsampling, changes were observed in the strength of the expansion versus patch-test correlation and in the threshold at which the correlation became significant. Patch test score was positively correlated with the number of PT1 expanded TCRs, with significance at thresholds 8, 16 and 32 but not at 4. Because every patient had alopecia, a presumed autoimmune disease, the patients' immune response might differ from that of healthy individuals.

The CDR3 has 13 amino acids, counting the end cysteine and phenylalanine. The retained sequence is limited to the CDR3, 39 bases, with the frame set at the first base. From the germline V gene, CDR1 is MNHEY and CDR2 is SVGEGT. Germline trimming: 4 bases from V, 6 bases from J; junction bases outside gene matches: 3. The library was generated by RACE. Reads for this sample came from a NextSeq 500. During library preparation, unique molecular identifiers were attached to individual cDNA molecules so that TCRs could be counted in a quantitative, reproducible way. From each blood RNA sample, both TCR alpha and TCR beta chains were sequenced. The published analysis was carried out like this. Samples had a median of about 96,000 TCRs, with a range from about 23,224 to 690,600. The Decombinator software suite was used to annotate V, J and CDR3 in the TCR reads. For PS versus PT1 abundance plots, all samples were subsampled to the same number of TCRs (28,000). Expanded TCRs were defined as absent before sensitization and observed at least eight times at the 2-week time point. The public reads were run again by TCRdb, first through fastp at Q25 and then through MiXCR, and only productive beta chains were kept. A single entry per CDR3 protein holds the most common genes and DNA from its merged rows. In this record, the V and J calls reflect TCRdb's handling and not the investigators' own analysis. Present in this sample are tens of thousands of distinct CDR3 sequences, around 10% of which were seen just once. Clones ranked in the top ten supply around 4% of the sample.

A few counts support this clonotype. No cognate antigen has been identified for it. The sample holds no much larger clone one base away, and base qualities are not on file. The sample's time point label, decoded: patch test 1, 2 weeks after DPC sensitization. Sample treatment or condition, as interpreted from the label and publication: therapeutic diphenylcyclopropenone sensitization with weekly scalp DPC. At each patch-test visit, blood was drawn before the patch test was applied. Patients were considered eligible if aged 18 to 70, diagnosed with alopecia and deemed suitable for DPC therapy, and patients were excluded if pregnant. Unfractionated whole blood was collected in Tempus Blood RNA tubes, and total RNA was extracted from that blood.

Recombination joined TRBV6-2 or TRBV6-3 with TRBJ2-7; 10 bases in the junction line up with TRBD2. The material sequenced was whole blood, taken in connection with sensitization to the hapten diphenylcyclopropenone (DPC). This receptor was identified in a woman aged 45-60 years with alopecia areata. Some clones in this sample may be carry-over from other donors' samples. The CDR3 amino acid sequence is: CASSSLAGGEQYF. The nucleotide sequence is TGTGCCAGCAGTTCCTTAGCGGGAGGCGAGCAGTACTTC.